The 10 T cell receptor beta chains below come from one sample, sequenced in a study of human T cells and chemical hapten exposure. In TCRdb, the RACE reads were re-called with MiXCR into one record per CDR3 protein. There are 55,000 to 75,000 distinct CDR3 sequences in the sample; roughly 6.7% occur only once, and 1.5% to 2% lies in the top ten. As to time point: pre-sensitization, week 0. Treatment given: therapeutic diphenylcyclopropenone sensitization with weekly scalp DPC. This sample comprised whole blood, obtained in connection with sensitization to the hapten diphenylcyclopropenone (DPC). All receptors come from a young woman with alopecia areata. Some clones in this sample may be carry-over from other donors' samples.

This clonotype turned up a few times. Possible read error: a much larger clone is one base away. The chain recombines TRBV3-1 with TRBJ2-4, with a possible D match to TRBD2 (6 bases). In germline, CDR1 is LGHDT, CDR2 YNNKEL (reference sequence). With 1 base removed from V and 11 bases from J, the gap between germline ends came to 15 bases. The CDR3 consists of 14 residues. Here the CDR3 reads CASSQGRGGWVQYF. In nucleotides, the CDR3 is TGTGCCAGCAGCCAAGGCCGTGGAGGGTGGGTTCAGTACTTC.

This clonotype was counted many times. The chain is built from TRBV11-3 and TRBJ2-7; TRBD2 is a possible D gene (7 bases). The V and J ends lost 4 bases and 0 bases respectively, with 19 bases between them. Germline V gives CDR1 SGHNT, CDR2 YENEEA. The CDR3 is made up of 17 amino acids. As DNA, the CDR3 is TGTGCCAGCAGCTCCACAGGGAGGGGGGGAAACTCCTACGAGCAGTACTTC. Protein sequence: CASSSTGRGGNSYEQYF.

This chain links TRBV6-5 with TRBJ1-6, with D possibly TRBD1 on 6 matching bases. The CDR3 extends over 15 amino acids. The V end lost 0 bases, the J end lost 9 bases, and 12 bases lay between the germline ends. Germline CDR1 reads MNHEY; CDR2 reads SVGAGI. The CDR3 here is CASSYSGGRVSPLHF. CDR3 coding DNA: TGTGCCAGCAGTTACTCCGGGGGGCGGGTTTCACCCCTCCACTTT.

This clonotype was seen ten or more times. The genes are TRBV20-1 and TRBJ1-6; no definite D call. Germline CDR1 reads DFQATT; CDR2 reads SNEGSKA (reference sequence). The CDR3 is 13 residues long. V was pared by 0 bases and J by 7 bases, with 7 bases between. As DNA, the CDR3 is TGCAGTGCTAGAGATGTGATGAATTCACCCCTCCACTTT. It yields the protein CSARDVMNSPLHF.

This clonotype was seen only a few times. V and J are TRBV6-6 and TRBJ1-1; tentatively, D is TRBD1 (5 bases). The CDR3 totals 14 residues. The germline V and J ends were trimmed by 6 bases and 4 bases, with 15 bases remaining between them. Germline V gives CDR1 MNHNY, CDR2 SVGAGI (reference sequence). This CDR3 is CASRPTGSGTEAFF. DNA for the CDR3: TGTGCCAGCAGACCCACAGGTAGTGGCACTGAAGCTTTCTTT.

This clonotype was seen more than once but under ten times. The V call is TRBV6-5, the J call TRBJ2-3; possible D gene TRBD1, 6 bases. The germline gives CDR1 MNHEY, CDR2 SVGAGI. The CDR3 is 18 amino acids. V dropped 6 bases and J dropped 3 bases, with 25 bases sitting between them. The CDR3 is CASSRRRDRSGFTDTQYF. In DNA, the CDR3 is TGTGCCAGCAGCCGCCGACGAGACAGGAGTGGGTTTACAGATACGCAGTATTTT.

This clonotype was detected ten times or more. This CDR3 is CASSDSPSGGGTDTQYF. The CDR3 DNA sequence: TGTGCCAGCAGTGACTCGCCTAGCGGGGGGGGGACAGATACGCAGTATTTT. The rearrangement links TRBV6-4 to TRBJ2-3; 12 nucleotides agree with TRBD2. The germline gives CDR1 MRHNA, CDR2 SNTAGT. The ends lost 0 bases at V and 3 bases at J; junction bases unmatched: 4. This CDR3 has 17 amino acids.

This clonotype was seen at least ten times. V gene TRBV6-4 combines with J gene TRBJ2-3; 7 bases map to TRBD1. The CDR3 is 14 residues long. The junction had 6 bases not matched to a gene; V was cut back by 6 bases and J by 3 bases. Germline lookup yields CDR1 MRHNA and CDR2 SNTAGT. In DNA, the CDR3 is TGTGCCAGCAGCCCCGGGACAGAGACAGATACGCAGTATTTT. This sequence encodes CASSPGTETDTQYF.

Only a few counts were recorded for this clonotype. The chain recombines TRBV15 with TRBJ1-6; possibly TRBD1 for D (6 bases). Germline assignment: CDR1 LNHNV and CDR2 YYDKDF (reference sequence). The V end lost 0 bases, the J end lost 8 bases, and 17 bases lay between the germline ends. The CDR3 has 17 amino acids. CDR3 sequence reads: CATSRDRQVLGDSPLHF. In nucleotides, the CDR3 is TGTGCCACCAGCAGAGATCGACAGGTCCTGGGTGATTCACCCCTCCACTTT.

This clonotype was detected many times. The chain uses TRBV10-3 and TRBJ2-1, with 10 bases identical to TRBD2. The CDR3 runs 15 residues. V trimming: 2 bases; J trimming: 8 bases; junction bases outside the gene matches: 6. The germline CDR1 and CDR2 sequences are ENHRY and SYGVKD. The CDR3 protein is CAISENSGGSDEQFF. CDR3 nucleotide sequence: TGTGCCATCAGTGAGAATAGCGGGGGGTCAGATGAGCAGTTCTTC.